The 6 T cell receptor beta chains in this list originate from one sample, sequenced in a study of T cell repertoires in cytomegalovirus infection. For these TCRs, the target antigens are not known. TCRdb itself ran the reads through MiXCR, one entry per CDR3 protein. Of about 900,000 distinct CDR3 sequences listed, 31% are singletons. This material consisted of cultured CD8+ T cells from PBMCs, taken from culture after CMV antigen stimulation. These receptors were collected from a human donor in good health (CMV status not recorded). Some clones in this sample may be carry-over from other donors' samples.

V and J are TRBV7-3 and TRBJ1-2; 8 nucleotides align to TRBD1. This CDR3 region has 16 residues. The V and J ends lost 0 bases and 5 bases, in that order; junction bases with no gene match: 8. Per germline, CDR1 SGHTA and CDR2 FQGTGA. CDR3 protein: CASSLTGQAFEYGYTF. The CDR3 DNA is TGTGCCAGCAGCTTAACGGGACAGGCCTTTGAGTATGGCTACACCTTC.

The chain recombines TRBV20-1 with TRBJ1-3; D unresolved. This CDR3 is built from 15 residues. The germline V and J ends were trimmed by 2 bases and 0 bases, with 11 bases remaining between them. Germline V CDR1 and CDR2: DFQATT, SNEGSKA (reference sequence). The CDR3 loop reads CSARSLDDSGNTIYF. CDR3 bases: TGCAGTGCTAGATCGTTGGACGACTCTGGAAACACCATATATTTT.

The chain carries TRBV5-4 and TRBJ1-1; tentatively, D is TRBD1 (5 bases). This CDR3 has 15 residues. V dropped 1 base and J dropped 1 base, with 11 bases sitting between them. The V gene's germline CDR1 is SGHNT and CDR2 YYREEE (reference sequence). The CDR3 region has the DNA TGTGCCAGCAGCTTGTCGCCGGGGGAGAACACTGAAGCTTTCTTT. It yields the protein CASSLSPGENTEAFF.

In this sample, this clonotype turned up many times. This chain links TRBV15 with TRBJ1-5; the D gene is possibly TRBD1 (5 bases). Trimming stripped 5 bases from V and 6 bases from J, with 14 bases between. The CDR3 loop spans 14 amino acids. Germline values: CDR1 LNHNV, CDR2 YYDKDF (reference sequence). CDR3 DNA: TGTGCCACCAGCGCTGCGGGTGGGGGTCAGCCCCAGCATTTT. Its protein product is CATSAAGGGQPQHF.

V is TRBV6-5 and J is TRBJ1-2, with 9 bases matching TRBD1. CDR3 size: 15 residues. Per germline, CDR1 MNHEY and CDR2 SVGAGI. V lost 7 bases, J lost 8 bases, and 14 bases stayed unmatched. The CDR3 reads CASIVISGQGFGYTF. Here the CDR3 DNA reads TGTGCCAGCATCGTCATAAGCGGACAGGGGTTCGGCTACACCTTC.

This sequence joins TRBV6-2 or TRBV6-3 and TRBJ1-6, with TRBD1 matching over 7 bases. CDR3 length equals 17 residues. The V and J ends lost 0 bases and 6 bases, in that order; junction bases with no gene match: 8. The germline V gene encodes CDR1 MNHEY and CDR2 SVGEGT. This CDR3 is CASSYSNLDRTNSPLHF. The CDR3 bases are TGTGCCAGCAGTTACTCCAACCTGGACAGGACTAATTCACCCCTCCACTTT.